These 26 T cell receptor beta chains were sequenced from one sample in a study of Graves' ophthalmopathy and Graves' hyperthyroidism. Scientists amplified the TCR beta CDR3 regions from RNA transcripts. HTBI-primed RT-PCR formed the first round, and a multiplex PCR formed the second. Each CDR3 protein gets one entry after TCRdb re-called the multiplex PCR reads with MiXCR. Of about 370,000 distinct CDR3 sequences listed, approximately 18% are singletons. The sequencing input was peripheral blood. These receptors all stem from an adult woman with stable Graves' hyperthyroidism.

This clonotype was counted ten times or more. The V gene is TRBV29-1, the J gene TRBJ2-6; D ambiguous. The V and J ends lost 4 bases and 2 bases respectively, with 0 bases between them. This CDR3 is 11 amino acids long. CDR1 and CDR2 from the germline V gene are SQVTM and ANQGSEA. DNA for the CDR3: TGCAGCGTTGCTGGGGCCAACGTCCTGACTTTC. It codes for CSVAGANVLTF.

The chain carries TRBV6-5 and TRBJ2-6; possible D gene TRBD1, 5 bases. The CDR3 loop spans 15 amino acids. Looked up from germline, CDR1 is MNHEY and CDR2 is SVGAGI. V was shortened by 2 bases and J by 1 base, with 6 bases between the two germline ends. DNA of the CDR3: TGTGCCAGCAGTTACAGGGGATCTGGGGCCAACGTCCTGACTTTC. Translating gives CASSYRGSGANVLTF.

This clonotype was observed a few times. The J gene is TRBJ2-5, the V gene TRBV20-1, with 8 nucleotides matching TRBD2. Germline CDR1 DFQATT, CDR2 SNEGSKA (reference sequence). The CDR3 is 15 amino acids. Losses at the gene ends were 3 bases for V and 2 bases for J; bases not matched to a gene: 8. CDR3 coding DNA: TGCAGTGCTAGTAATCCGGGAGGGGGACAAGAGACCCAGTACTTC. It is translated as CSASNPGGGQETQYF.

This clonotype was recorded many times. This rearrangement joins TRBV6-5 to TRBJ2-7, with TRBD2 identical over 7 bases. V shed 0 bases and J 4 bases; nucleotides not matched to a gene: 6. Germline loops: CDR1 MNHEY, CDR2 SVGAGI. The CDR3 has 15 amino acids. CDR3 in DNA: TGTGCCAGCAGTTACTCGAGAACTAGCGTTTACGAGCAGTACTTC. It yields the protein CASSYSRTSVYEQYF.

This clonotype showed up many times. The CDR3 sequence is CATSDGSASTYEQYF. DNA for the CDR3: TGTGCCACCAGTGATGGTTCAGCTTCAACCTACGAGCAGTACTTC. The chain couples TRBV24-1 to TRBJ2-7; D gene ambiguous. Germline V gene data show CDR1 as KGHDR and CDR2 as SFDVKD. Trimming stripped 3 bases from V and 2 bases from J, with 13 bases between. The CDR3 is 15 amino acids.

The genes are TRBV24-1 and TRBJ1-6; D unclear. From germline, CDR1 is KGHDR and CDR2 SFDVKD. V gave up 1 base and J gave up 9 bases, with 6 bases separating them. The CDR3 length is 13 residues. CDR3 region: CATSDFSGSPLHF. In nucleotides, the CDR3 is TGTGCCACCAGTGATTTCAGCGGTTCACCCCTCCACTTT.

Notes on this clonotype: A much larger clone sits a single nucleotide away, making a read error possible. The rearrangement joins TRBV9 to TRBJ1-1, with D possibly TRBD1 on 6 matching bases. This CDR3 region has 14 residues. Germline V gene data show CDR1 as SGDLS and CDR2 as YYNGEE. The V end lost 4 bases, the J end lost 6 bases, and 16 bases lay between the germline ends. The CDR3 DNA reads TGTGCCAGCAGCTCCCGACAGGCAGGGTCTGAAGCTTTCTTT. Its translation: CASSSRQAGSEAFF.

This clonotype was seen at least ten times. V is TRBV12-3 or TRBV12-4 and J is TRBJ2-7; maybe TRBD2 (5 bases). V shed 8 bases and J shed 1 base, with 12 bases lying between them. This CDR3 has 13 residues. CDR3 sequence reads: CASSTSGSYEQYF. For the CDR3, the DNA is TGTGCCAGCTCGACGTCGGGGTCCTACGAGCAGTACTTC.

The sample holds many counts of this clonotype. One end of the junction varies from germline; a read error may be responsible. The gene calls are TRBV28 and TRBJ1-6; the D gene is possibly TRBD1 (6 bases). The germline gives CDR1 MDHEN, CDR2 SYDVKM. The CDR3 length is 14 residues. The CDR3: CASGAGDNNSPPHF. DNA of the CDR3: TGTGCCAGCGGGGCAGGGGATAATAATTCACCCCCCCACTTT.

This clonotype was observed many times. The chain couples TRBV18 to TRBJ1-5; 7 bases are a match to TRBD1. The CDR3 loop spans 15 amino acids. Unmatched junction bases numbered 9, after V lost 3 bases and J lost 7 bases. Germline V lookup: CDR1 KGHSH, CDR2 LQKENI. The CDR3 sequence is CASSPRQGVKQPQHF. The CDR3 DNA follows: TGTGCCAGCTCACCCAGACAGGGAGTAAAGCAGCCCCAGCATTTT.

The V call is TRBV28, the J call TRBJ2-4; TRBD2 is a possible D gene (6 bases). Germline CDR1 is MDHEN and CDR2 is SYDVKM. This CDR3 is built from 12 residues. V lost 6 bases and J lost 8, with 11 bases in between. CDR3 bases: TGTGCCAGCAGCCTGGGGGGTGACATTCAGTACTTC. This gives the protein CASSLGGDIQYF.

This clonotype was recorded at least ten times. The J gene is TRBJ1-2, the V gene TRBV29-1; no clear D. The CDR3 loop spans 13 amino acids. The V and J ends lost 3 bases and 4 bases respectively, with 12 bases between them. CDR1 and CDR2 from the germline V gene are SQVTM and ANQGSEA. CDR3 protein: CSVEGRTGYGYTF. CDR3 nucleotides: TGCAGCGTTGAGGGCAGGACGGGCTATGGCTACACCTTC.

This chain links TRBV12-3 or TRBV12-4 with TRBJ2-7; possibly TRBD1 for D (5 bases). The CDR3 contains 15 residues. The V gene lost 6 bases and the J gene lost 2 bases, with 17 bases spanning the gap. The CDR3 DNA sequence: TGTGCCAGCAGCATGATAGGGGTTGATCCCTACGAGCAGTACTTC. Translating gives CASSMIGVDPYEQYF.

This clonotype came up many times. The CDR3 spells CASSSYPAGYEQYF. The CDR3 DNA reads TGTGCCAGCAGCTCCTACCCAGCGGGCTACGAGCAGTACTTC. J is TRBJ2-7 and V is TRBV7-9, with D possibly matching TRBD2 (6 bases). Germline-derived CDR1 and CDR2 are SEHNR and FQNEAQ (reference sequence). Trimming removed 4 bases from V and 3 bases from J, with 13 bases in between. The CDR3 has 14 residues.

The chain recombines TRBV12-3 or TRBV12-4 with TRBJ1-2, with 7 bases matching TRBD1. V trimming: 7 bases; J trimming: 8 bases; junction bases outside the gene matches: 7. The CDR3 has 12 residues. The CDR3 region has the DNA TGTGCCAGCACCTCGACAGGGAGGGGCTACACCTTC. Residues: CASTSTGRGYTF.

This clonotype was counted many times. DNA of the CDR3: TGTGCCAGCAGTCACTGGACTGGGACAGGCAGGGCCACTGAAGCTTTCTTT. Translating gives CASSHWTGTGRATEAFF. This rearrangement joins TRBV6-4 to TRBJ1-1; 8 bases are a match to TRBD1. Germline assignment: CDR1 MRHNA and CDR2 SNTAGT. V was pared by 5 bases and J by 4 bases, with 15 bases of the junction left unmatched. This CDR3 comprises 17 residues.

This clonotype was counted many times. The chain has TRBV6-2 or TRBV6-3 and TRBJ2-7; 7 bases agree with TRBD1. J was trimmed by 1 base and V by 6 bases; bases with no gene match: 9. Germline CDR1 and CDR2: MNHEY and SVGEGT. This CDR3 contains 15 residues. CDR3 coding DNA: TGTGCCAGCAGCACCGACAGGGCACTATCCTACGAGCAGTACTTC. Translation: CASSTDRALSYEQYF.

This clonotype came up many times. The chain combines TRBV12-3 or TRBV12-4 with TRBJ1-5; D call uncertain. V was pared by 7 bases and J by 2 bases, with 9 bases between. CDR3 length equals 13 residues. CDR3 coding DNA: TGTGCCAGCATGGGCGGGCGCAATCAGCCCCAGCATTTT. It translates to CASMGGRNQPQHF.

This clonotype occurred many times. The V gene is TRBV6-5, the J gene TRBJ2-7, with D possibly being TRBD1 (6 bases). V was shortened by 0 bases and J by 1 base, with 13 bases between the two germline ends. The CDR3 totals 16 residues. Germline V CDR1 and CDR2: MNHEY, SVGAGI. Here the CDR3 DNA reads TGTGCCAGCAGTTACTCGAGAAACAGGGTTTCCTACGAGCAGTACTTC. Amino acid sequence: CASSYSRNRVSYEQYF.

This clonotype was picked up many times. The chain employs TRBV13 and TRBJ2-7, with 10 bases aligning to TRBD2. The CDR3 is 15 residues long. V lost 0 bases to trimming and J lost 2 bases; unmatched junction nucleotides: 1. CDR1 is PRHDT and CDR2 is FYEKMQ in the germline V gene (reference sequence). The CDR3 reads CASSLGSGRAYEQYF. Here the CDR3 DNA reads TGTGCCAGCAGCTTAGGCAGCGGGAGGGCCTACGAGCAGTACTTC.

The chain couples TRBV6-1 to TRBJ1-6, with 10 bases aligning to TRBD1. This CDR3 has 15 amino acids. CDR1 is MNHNS and CDR2 is SASEGT in the germline V gene. V shed 5 bases, J shed 8 bases, and the junction held 6 bases outside the gene matches. The CDR3 loop reads CASSPRTGGHSPLHF. CDR3 bases: TGTGCCAGCAGTCCTCGGACAGGGGGGCATTCACCCCTCCACTTT.

This clonotype has at least ten counts. This CDR3 is CASSLDRGLEQYF. DNA for the CDR3: TGTGCCAGCAGTTTGGACAGGGGGTTAGAGCAGTACTTC. The V gene is TRBV12-3 or TRBV12-4, the J gene TRBJ2-7; TRBD1 aligns across 10 bases. The J segment lost 7 bases and the V segment lost 3 bases, leaving 3 bases of the junction unmatched. There are 13 residues in the CDR3.

This clonotype was recorded many times. The chain joins TRBV12-3 or TRBV12-4 to TRBJ1-1; 8 bases are shared with TRBD1. J gave up 5 bases and V 5 bases, and 4 bases lay outside the gene matches. The CDR3 runs to 13 residues. CDR3 in DNA: TGTGCCAGCAGTCGACAGGGGAGAACTGAAGCTTTCTTT. It encodes CASSRQGRTEAFF.

This rearrangement joins TRBV6-1 to TRBJ2-7; 7 positions match TRBD1. This CDR3 contains 13 residues. Germline values: CDR1 MNHNS, CDR2 SASEGT. V gave up 6 bases and J gave up 0 bases; unmatched junction bases: 2. The CDR3 protein is CASRGTDSYEQYF. The CDR3 nucleotides are TGTGCCAGCAGGGGGACAGACTCCTACGAGCAGTACTTC.

The chain links TRBV6-1 to TRBJ2-7; TRBD1 aligns across 10 bases. The germline CDR1 and CDR2 sequences are MNHNS and SASEGT. Trimming cost V 7 bases and J 2 bases; bases outside gene matches: 14. This CDR3 contains 17 residues. The CDR3 region is CASTEFPGTGVTYEQYF. The CDR3 coding sequence is TGTGCCAGCACCGAATTCCCTGGGACAGGGGTTACCTACGAGCAGTACTTC.

This clonotype occurred many times. This chain joins TRBV28 and TRBJ1-6; 8 bases line up with TRBD1. Per the germline V gene, CDR1 is MDHEN and CDR2 is SYDVKM. The CDR3 has 15 residues. The junction had 7 bases not matched to a gene; V was cut back by 5 bases and J by 7 bases. The chain's CDR3 is CASSTTGEENSPLHF. Written as DNA, the CDR3 is TGTGCCAGCAGTACGACAGGGGAGGAAAATTCACCCCTCCACTTT.